The rows below give T cell receptor beta chains drawn from one sample of a study of cytomegalovirus exposure and HLA in healthy donors. TCRdb keeps only in-frame clones here, not all; method: immunoSEQ multiplex PCR. The profile shows around 180,000 clones, around four fifths of them singletons. Sample: PBMCs. These receptors were taken from a woman between 40 and 50 years old in good health and CMV-seronegative. Both conserved end residues are part of each CDR3. Each record gives: J gene, V gene, D gene, clone size, CDR3 protein, CDR3 DNA. A D gene is named only where the DNA matches it firmly. Not all rows give a size; the values are once, few, many and, for expanded clones, a class.

TRBJ2-6 | TRBV19 | - | - | CASTLGQRGKTSGANVLTF | TGTGCCAGTACCCTAGGACAGCGAGGGAAAACTTCTGGGGCCAACGTCCTGACTTTC
TRBJ2-7 | TRBV6-1 | - | few | CASSEDGTYEQYF | TGTGCCAGCAGTGAAGATGGCACCTACGAGCAGTACTTC
TRBJ2-7 | TRBV25-1 | TRBD2 | - | CASRASGTNYEQYF | TGTGCCAGCAGGGCAAGCGGGACTAACTACGAGCAGTACTTC
TRBJ1-2 | TRBV18 | TRBD1 | - | CASSPVRGDRGLFAGYTF | TGTGCCAGCTCACCGGTACGTGGGGACAGGGGGCTCTTCGCTGGCTACACCTTC
TRBJ1-2 | TRBV28 | - | - | CASSWGQDYGYTF | TGTGCCAGCAGTTGGGGGCAGGACTATGGCTACACCTTC
TRBJ2-1 | TRBV9 | - | once | CASSPREGLRINEQFF | TGTGCCAGCAGCCCCCGCGAGGGACTGCGCATCAATGAGCAGTTCTTC
TRBJ2-7 | TRBV10-3 | - | - | CAISEQGYEQYF | TGTGCCATCAGTGAACAGGGTTACGAGCAGTACTTC
TRBJ2-1 | TRBV11-3 | - | - | CASSLDGGSFNEQFF | TGTGCCAGCAGCTTAGATGGAGGCAGCTTCAATGAGCAGTTCTTC
TRBJ1-4 | TRBV19 | - | - | CASTPTTNEKLFF | TGTGCCAGTACCCCCACAACTAATGAAAAACTGTTTTTT
TRBJ2-7 | TRBV28 | TRBD2 | - | CASSLGTRQYEQYF | TGTGCCAGCAGTTTGGGGACTAGACAGTACGAGCAGTACTTC
TRBJ1-3 | TRBV2 | TRBD1 | - | CASTRGQGAPGNTIYF | TGTGCCAGCACCCGAGGGCAGGGGGCCCCTGGAAACACCATATATTTT
TRBJ2-3 | TRBV9 | TRBD2 | - | CASSVEVAGEADTQYF | TGTGCCAGCAGCGTAGAGGTAGCGGGAGAGGCAGATACGCAGTATTTT
TRBJ1-1 | TRBV5-1 | - | few | CASTKTDSSDEAFF | TGCGCCAGCACTAAAACCGATTCAAGTGATGAAGCTTTCTTT
TRBJ1-1 | TRBV11-1 | TRBD1 | - | CASSAGGRMNTEAFF | TGTGCCAGCAGCGCAGGGGGGCGTATGAACACTGAAGCTTTCTTT
TRBJ2-7 | TRBV7-3 | TRBD2 | - | CASSLELTSGTGEQYF | TGTGCCAGCAGCTTAGAGCTTACTAGCGGAACGGGAGAGCAGTACTTC
TRBJ2-4 | TRBV27 | - | - | CASTSLVKVGVAKNIQYF | TGTGCCAGCACCTCCCTCGTTAAAGTTGGAGTAGCCAAAAACATTCAGTACTTC
TRBJ2-3 | TRBV5-4 | TRBD1 | - | CASSATGTGSWDTQYF | TGTGCCAGCAGCGCTACCGGGACAGGGAGTTGGGATACGCAGTATTTT
TRBJ2-2 | TRBV5-8 | TRBD2 | once | CASTQRGYSGGELFF | TGTGCCAGCACCCAGCGGGGGTATTCAGGCGGGGAGCTGTTTTTT
TRBJ2-1 | TRBV7-9 | TRBD2 | - | CASSLPGTNYNEQFF | TGTGCCAGCAGCTTACCCGGGACTAACTACAATGAGCAGTTCTTC
TRBJ2-5 | TRBV27 | - | - | CASHRDNQETQYF | TGTGCCAGTCACAGGGATAACCAAGAGACCCAGTACTTC
TRBJ2-1 | TRBV11-3 | - | - | CASSLGGGGPDEQFF | TGTGCCAGCAGCTTAGGAGGGGGAGGGCCCGATGAGCAGTTCTTC
TRBJ2-1 | TRBV29-1 | TRBD2 | - | CSVRGGEQFF | TGCAGCGTCCGGGGGGGGGAGCAGTTCTTC
TRBJ2-3 | TRBV19 | - | - | CASSIRTDTQYF | TGTGCCAGTAGTATCAGAACAGATACGCAGTATTTT
TRBJ2-1 | TRBV7-3 | TRBD2 | - | CASSLFGTSGSSYNEQFF | TGTGCCAGCAGCTTATTTGGGACTAGCGGGAGCTCCTACAATGAGCAGTTCTTC
TRBJ2-1 | TRBV7-8 | TRBD2 | - | CASSRSGTSGRDWFF | TGTGCCAGCAGCCGTTCCGGGACTAGCGGGAGAGATTGGTTCTTC
TRBJ2-5 | TRBV9 | TRBD2 | - | CASSVGGGSGETQYF | TGTGCCAGCAGCGTAGGGGGAGGGAGCGGGGAGACCCAGTACTTC
TRBJ2-2 | TRBV7-2 | TRBD2 | - | CASSPGLASTGELFF | TGTGCCAGCAGCCCGGGACTAGCATCTACCGGGGAGCTGTTTTTT
TRBJ2-7 | TRBV6-5 | - | - | CASSYSGGSTYEQYF | TGTGCCAGCAGTTACTCGGGGGGATCGACCTACGAGCAGTACTTC
TRBJ1-2 | TRBV5-8 | - | - | CASATGNYGYTF | TGTGCCAGCGCCACAGGAAACTATGGCTACACCTTC
TRBJ1-1 | TRBV9 | - | - | CASSVRVSNTEAFF | TGTGCCAGCAGCGTCAGGGTCTCGAACACTGAAGCTTTCTTT
TRBJ1-4 | TRBV5-6 | - | - | CASSTTGTWKEKLFF | TGTGCCAGCAGCACAACAGGGACGTGGAAGGAAAAACTGTTTTTT